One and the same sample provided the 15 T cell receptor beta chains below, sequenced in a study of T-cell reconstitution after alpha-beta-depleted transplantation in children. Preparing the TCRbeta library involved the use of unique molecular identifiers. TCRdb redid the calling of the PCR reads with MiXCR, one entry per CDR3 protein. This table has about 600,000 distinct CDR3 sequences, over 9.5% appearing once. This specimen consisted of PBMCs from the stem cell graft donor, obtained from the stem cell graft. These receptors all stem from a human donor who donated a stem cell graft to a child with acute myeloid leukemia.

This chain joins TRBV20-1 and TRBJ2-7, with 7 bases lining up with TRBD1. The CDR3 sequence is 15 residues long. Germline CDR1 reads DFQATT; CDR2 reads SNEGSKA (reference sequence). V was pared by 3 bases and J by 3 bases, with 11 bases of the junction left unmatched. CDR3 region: CSASLPGQRFYEQYF. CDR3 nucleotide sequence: TGCAGTGCTAGTCTCCCGGGACAGAGGTTCTACGAGCAGTACTTC.

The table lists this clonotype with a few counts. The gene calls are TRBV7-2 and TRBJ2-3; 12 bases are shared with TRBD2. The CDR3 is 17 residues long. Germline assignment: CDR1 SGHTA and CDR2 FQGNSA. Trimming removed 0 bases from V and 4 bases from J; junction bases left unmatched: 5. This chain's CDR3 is CASSLARLAGVADTQYF. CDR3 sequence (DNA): TGTGCCAGCAGCTTAGCCAGACTAGCGGGAGTGGCAGATACGCAGTATTTT.

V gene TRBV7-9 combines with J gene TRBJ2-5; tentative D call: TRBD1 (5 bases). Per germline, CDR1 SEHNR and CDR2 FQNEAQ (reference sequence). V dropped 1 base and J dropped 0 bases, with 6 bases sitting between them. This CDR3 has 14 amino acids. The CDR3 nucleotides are TGTGCCAGCAGCTTAGTGACAGACCAAGAGACCCAGTACTTC. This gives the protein CASSLVTDQETQYF.

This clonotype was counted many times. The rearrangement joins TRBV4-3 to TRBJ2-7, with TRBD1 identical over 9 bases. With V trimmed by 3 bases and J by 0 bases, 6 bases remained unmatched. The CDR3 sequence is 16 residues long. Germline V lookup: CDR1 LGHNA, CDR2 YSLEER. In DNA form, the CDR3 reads TGCGCCAGCAGCCAGGGGACGGGACAGGGCTCCTACGAGCAGTACTTC. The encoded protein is CASSQGTGQGSYEQYF.

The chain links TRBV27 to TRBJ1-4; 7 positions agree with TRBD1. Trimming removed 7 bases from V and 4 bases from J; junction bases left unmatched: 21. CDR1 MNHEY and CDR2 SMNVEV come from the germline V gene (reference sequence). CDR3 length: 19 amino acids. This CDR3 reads CASKKEKTGTESHNEKLFF. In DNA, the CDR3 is TGTGCCAGCAAAAAAGAAAAAACCGGGACAGAAAGTCATAATGAAAAACTGTTTTTT.

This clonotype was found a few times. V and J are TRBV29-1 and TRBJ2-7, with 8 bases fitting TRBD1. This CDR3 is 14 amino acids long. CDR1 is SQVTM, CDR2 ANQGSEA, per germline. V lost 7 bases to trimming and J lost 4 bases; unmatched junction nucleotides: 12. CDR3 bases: TGCAGCGCCACGGACAGCTGGACAGGGTACGAGCAGTACTTC. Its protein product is CSATDSWTGYEQYF.

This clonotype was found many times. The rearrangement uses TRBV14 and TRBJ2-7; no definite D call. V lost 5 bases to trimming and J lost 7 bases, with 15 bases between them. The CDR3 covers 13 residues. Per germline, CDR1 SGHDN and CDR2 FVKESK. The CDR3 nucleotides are TGTGCCAGCAGCGACGGCCTGCTGGGGGAGCAGTACTTC. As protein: CASSDGLLGEQYF.

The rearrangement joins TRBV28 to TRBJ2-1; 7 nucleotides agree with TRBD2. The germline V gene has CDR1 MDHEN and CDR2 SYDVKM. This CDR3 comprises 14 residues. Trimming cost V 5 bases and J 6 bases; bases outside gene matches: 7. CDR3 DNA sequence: TGTGCCAGCAGTCAAGGCGGGGGTTCCAATGAGCAGTTCTTC. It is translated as CASSQGGGSNEQFF. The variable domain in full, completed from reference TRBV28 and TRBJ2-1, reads DVKVTQSSRYLVKRTGEKVFLECVQDMDHENMFWYRQDPGLGLRLIYFSYDVKMKEKGDIPEGYSVSREKKERFSLILESASTNQTSMYLCASSQGGGSNEQFFGPGTRLTVL.

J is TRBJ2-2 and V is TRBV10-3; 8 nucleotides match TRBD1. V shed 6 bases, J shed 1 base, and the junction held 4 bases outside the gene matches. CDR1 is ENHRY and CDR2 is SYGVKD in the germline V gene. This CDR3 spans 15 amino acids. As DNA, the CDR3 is TGTGCCATCAGCCCCGGGACAGGGAACACCGGGGAGCTGTTTTTT. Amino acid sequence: CAISPGTGNTGELFF.

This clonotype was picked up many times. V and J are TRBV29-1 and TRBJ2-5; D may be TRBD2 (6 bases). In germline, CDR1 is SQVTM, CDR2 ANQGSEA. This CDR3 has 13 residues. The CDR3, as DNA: TGCACTACGAAGGGCGGGAAGACAGAGACCCAGTACTTC. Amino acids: CTTKGGKTETQYF.

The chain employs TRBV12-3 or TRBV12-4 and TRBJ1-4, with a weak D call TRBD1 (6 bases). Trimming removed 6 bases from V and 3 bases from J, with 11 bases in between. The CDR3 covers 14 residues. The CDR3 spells CASRTGRPNEKLFF. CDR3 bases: TGTGCCAGCAGAACAGGGCGGCCTAATGAAAAACTGTTTTTT.

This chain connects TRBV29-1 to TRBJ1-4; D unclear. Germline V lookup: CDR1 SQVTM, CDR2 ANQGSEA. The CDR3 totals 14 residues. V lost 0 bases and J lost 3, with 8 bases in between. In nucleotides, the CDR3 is TGCAGCGTTGAAGACCTCGGTTCTAATGAAAAACTGTTTTTT. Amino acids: CSVEDLGSNEKLFF.

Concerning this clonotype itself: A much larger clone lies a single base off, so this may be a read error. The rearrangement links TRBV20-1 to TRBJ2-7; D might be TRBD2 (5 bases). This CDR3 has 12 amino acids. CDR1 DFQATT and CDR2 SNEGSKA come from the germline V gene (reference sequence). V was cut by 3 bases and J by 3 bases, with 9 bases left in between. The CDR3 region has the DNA TGCAGTGCTAGGCAACTAGGCTACGAGCAGTACTTC. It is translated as CSARQLGYEQYF.

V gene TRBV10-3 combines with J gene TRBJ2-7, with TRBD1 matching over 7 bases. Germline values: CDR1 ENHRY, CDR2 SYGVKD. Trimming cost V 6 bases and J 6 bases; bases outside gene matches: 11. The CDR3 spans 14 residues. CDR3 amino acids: CAIRSSRAGGEQYF. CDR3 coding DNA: TGTGCCATCAGGTCCTCTAGAGCAGGGGGCGAGCAGTACTTC.

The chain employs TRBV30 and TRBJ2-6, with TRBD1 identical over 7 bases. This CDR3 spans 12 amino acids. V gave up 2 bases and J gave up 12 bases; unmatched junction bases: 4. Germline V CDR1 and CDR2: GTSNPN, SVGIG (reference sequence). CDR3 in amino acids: CAWSSGQTVLTF. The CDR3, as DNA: TGTGCCTGGAGTTCGGGACAGACCGTCCTGACTTTC.